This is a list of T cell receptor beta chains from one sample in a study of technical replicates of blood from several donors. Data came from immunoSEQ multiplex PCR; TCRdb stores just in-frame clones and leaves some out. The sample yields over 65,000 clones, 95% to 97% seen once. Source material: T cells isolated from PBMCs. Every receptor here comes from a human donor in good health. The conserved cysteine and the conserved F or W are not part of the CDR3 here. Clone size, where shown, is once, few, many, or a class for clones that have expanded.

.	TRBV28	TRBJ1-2	ASSLGPGLKNYGYT
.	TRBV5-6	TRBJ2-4	ASSLGTGGFMGIQY
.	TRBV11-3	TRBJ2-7	ASSSPGQGSYEQY
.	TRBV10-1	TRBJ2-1	ASSPTGTTYNEQF
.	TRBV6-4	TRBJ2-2	ASSPSLVETGELF
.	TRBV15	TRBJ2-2	ATSNGGTSGLNTGELF
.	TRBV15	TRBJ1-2	ATSRGEDGYT
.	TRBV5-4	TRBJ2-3	ALGSNFINGDTQY
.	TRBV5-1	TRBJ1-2	ASSSQGIYGYT
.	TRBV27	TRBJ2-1	ASSPGTGDNEQF
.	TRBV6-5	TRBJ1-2	ASRPQGSSNYGYT
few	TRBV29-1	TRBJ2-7	SGGDRNGNEQY
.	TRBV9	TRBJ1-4	ASSPNRGAVNEKLF
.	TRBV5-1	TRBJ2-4	ASSVTGAPNIQY
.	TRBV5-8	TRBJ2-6	ASSPLGREGSWAGANVLT
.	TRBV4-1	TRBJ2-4	ASSPTTPQGRAKNIQY
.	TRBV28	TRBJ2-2	ASSLSADFGELF
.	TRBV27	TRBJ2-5	ASSLLTGGLETQY
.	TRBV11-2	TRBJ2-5	ASSLGRGGQPQLETQY
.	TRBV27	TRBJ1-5	ASSLLAQANQPQH
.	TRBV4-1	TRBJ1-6	ASSLLLGTEKLH
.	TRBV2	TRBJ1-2	ASRRTGEDGYT